Following are 28 T cell receptor beta chains from one sample sequenced in a study of CD8 T cells in ankylosing spondylitis. TCRdb recomputed calls from the 5' RACE reads with MiXCR, one row per CDR3 protein. The table lists 250,000 to 350,000 distinct CDR3 sequences, around 19% of them singletons. Sequencing was performed on blood, either unsorted or a sorted T cell fraction (not recorded which). The receptors were gathered from a male donor with ankylosing spondylitis or in good health (not recorded which).

In this sample, this clonotype turned up a few times. This chain joins TRBV28 and TRBJ2-1, with no clear D. Germline V lookup: CDR1 MDHEN, CDR2 SYDVKM. Between the trimmed V and J ends, which lost 7 bases and 6 bases, there was a span of 1 base. This CDR3 has 9 amino acids. This chain's CDR3 is CASTNEQFF. The CDR3 nucleotides are TGTGCCAGCACCAATGAGCAGTTCTTC. The complete variable domain, with remaining parts taken from reference TRBV28 and TRBJ2-1, reads DVKVTQSSRYLVKRTGEKVFLECVQDMDHENMFWYRQDPGLGLRLIYFSYDVKMKEKGDIPEGYSVSREKKERFSLILESASTNQTSMYLCASTNEQFFGPGTRLTVL.

In its sample, this clonotype was seen a few times. The chain carries TRBV7-6 and TRBJ2-5, with D hard to call. The CDR3 spans 14 residues. Germline CDR1 is SGHVS and CDR2 is FNYEAQ. Trimming cost V 1 base and J 7 bases, with 13 bases left between them. This chain's CDR3 is CASSLEVSTWTQYF. The CDR3 bases are TGTGCCAGCAGCTTAGAAGTTAGTACTTGGACCCAGTACTTC.

This clonotype was observed a few times. The V gene is TRBV3-1, the J gene TRBJ1-2; 9 positions match TRBD1. Trimming cost V 5 bases and J 6 bases; bases outside gene matches: 7. CDR3 length: 14 residues. Germline V gene data show CDR1 as LGHDT and CDR2 as YNNKEL (reference sequence). The CDR3 nucleotides read TGTGCCAGCAGCTTTCGGACAGGGGACAATGGCTACACCTTC. Protein sequence: CASSFRTGDNGYTF. Combining the CDR3 with reference TRBV3-1 and TRBJ1-2 gives the whole variable domain DTAVSQTPKYLVTQMGNDKSIKCEQNLGHDTMYWYKQDSKKFLKIMFSYNNKELIINETVPNRFSPKSPDKAHLNLHINSLELGDSAVYFCASSFRTGDNGYTFGSGTRLTVV.

V usage is TRBV20-1 and J usage is TRBJ1-1; TRBD1 is a possible D gene (5 bases). From germline, CDR1 is DFQATT and CDR2 SNEGSKA (reference sequence). V dropped 4 bases and J dropped 8 bases, with 17 bases sitting between them. This CDR3 is built from 13 residues. The CDR3 sequence is CSATPPLGGEAFF. The CDR3 DNA reads TGCAGTGCTACACCACCGTTGGGGGGGGAAGCTTTCTTT.

The chain couples TRBV28 to TRBJ1-2, with D possibly being TRBD1 (6 bases). The CDR3 extends over 15 amino acids. Germline CDR1 MDHEN, CDR2 SYDVKM. V dropped 2 bases and J dropped 5 bases, with 15 bases sitting between them. CDR3 in DNA: TGTGCCAGCAGTTTACCCCCGGCAGGGGAGTATGGCTACACCTTC. Its protein product is CASSLPPAGEYGYTF.

This clonotype was picked up a small number of times. The V and J genes are TRBV28 and TRBJ1-4; 7 bases map to TRBD1. The CDR3 length is 14 residues. V was clipped by 6 bases and J by 8 bases; unmatched bases: 9. In germline, CDR1 is MDHEN, CDR2 SYDVKM. The CDR3 here is CASRTGSAGEKLFF. The DNA for the CDR3 is TGTGCCAGCAGGACAGGGTCAGCCGGGGAAAAACTGTTTTTT.

V usage is TRBV5-1 and J usage is TRBJ2-6; D not resolved. V lost 4 bases and J lost 0, with 8 bases in between. Germline-derived CDR1 and CDR2 are SGHRS and YFSETQ. The CDR3 totals 15 residues. CDR3 nucleotide sequence: TGCGCCAGCAGCCCTTTCCCCTCTGGGGCCAACGTCCTGACTTTC. Protein sequence: CASSPFPSGANVLTF.

This clonotype was counted only a few times. This sequence joins TRBV11-2 and TRBJ1-1; 7 bases map to TRBD1. CDR3 length: 15 amino acids. Germline V gene lookup returns CDR1 SGHAT and CDR2 FQNNGV. J gave up 11 bases and V 4 bases, and 16 bases lay outside the gene matches. Here the CDR3 reads CASSSYRGGMRGAFF. CDR3 DNA sequence: TGTGCCAGCAGCTCATACAGGGGTGGGATGAGAGGGGCTTTCTTT.

This clonotype has ten or more counts. This chain connects TRBV10-3 to TRBJ2-3, with D perhaps TRBD2 (6 bases). This CDR3 has 14 amino acids. Germline V gives CDR1 ENHRY, CDR2 SYGVKD. V lost 10 bases, J lost 2 bases, and 16 bases lay in between. DNA for the CDR3: TGTGCCACCCGACTAGACACTAACACAGATACGCAGTATTTT. Translation gives CATRLDTNTDTQYF.

This clonotype turned up a few times. The rearrangement links TRBV5-5 to TRBJ2-4; maybe TRBD1 (6 bases). V shed 2 bases and J shed 9 bases, with 9 bases lying between them. The CDR3 consists of 12 residues. Germline V gives CDR1 SGHKS, CDR2 YYEKEE (reference sequence). CDR3 amino acids: CASSFTGTIQYF. The CDR3 coding sequence is TGTGCCAGCAGCTTTACAGGGACCATTCAGTACTTC.

This chain connects TRBV29-1 to TRBJ2-1; the match to TRBD2 covers 7 bases. Germline V gene lookup returns CDR1 SQVTM and CDR2 ANQGSEA. The CDR3 runs to 14 residues. The V segment lost 6 bases and the J segment 1 base; nucleotides outside the gene matches: 6. In DNA, the CDR3 is TGCAGCGTGGCCGCTAGCGGTTCCTACAATGAGCAGTTCTTC. Its protein is CSVAASGSYNEQFF.

This clonotype was detected a few times. The chain employs TRBV6-1 and TRBJ1-6, with 9 bases matching TRBD1. Germline V gene data show CDR1 as MNHNS and CDR2 as SASEGT. The length of the CDR3 is 16 residues. The J segment lost 5 bases and the V segment lost 6 bases, leaving 8 bases of the junction unmatched. CDR3 amino acids: CASRSGQGWDNSPLHF. The CDR3 DNA reads TGTGCCAGCAGATCCGGACAGGGGTGGGATAATTCACCCCTCCACTTT.

This clonotype has a handful of counts. The chain links TRBV5-1 to TRBJ2-5, with no clear D. Germline CDR1 reads SGHRS; CDR2 reads YFSETQ. The CDR3 runs to 13 residues. V was trimmed by 2 bases and J by 5 bases, leaving 10 bases between them. The CDR3 sequence: CASSLSPTETQYF. CDR3 DNA sequence: TGCGCCAGCAGCTTATCACCGACGGAGACCCAGTACTTC.

This clonotype was detected only a few times. The CDR3: CASSQDTGGFYNEQFF. In DNA, the CDR3 is TGTGCCAGCAGCCAAGATACCGGGGGGTTCTACAATGAGCAGTTCTTC. J is TRBJ2-1 and V is TRBV14; 7 bases agree with TRBD2. This CDR3 region has 16 residues. Germline lookup yields CDR1 SGHDN and CDR2 FVKESK. With 0 bases clipped from V and 3 bases from J, the junction kept 5 bases outside the gene matches.

This chain connects TRBV6-1 to TRBJ1-6, with TRBD1 as a possible D gene (6 bases). Germline CDR1 MNHNS, CDR2 SASEGT. Trimming left V 5 bases short and J 10 bases short, with 15 bases between. The CDR3 runs 14 residues. The CDR3 region is CASSRDRSGSPLHF. In DNA, the CDR3 is TGTGCCAGCAGTCGCGACAGGTCGGGATCACCCCTCCACTTT.

This chain joins TRBV12-2 and TRBJ1-2. TRBV12-2 represents a pseudogene. CDR3 length: 12 residues. The CDR3 DNA reads as TGTGCAAGAGTGACATATAACTATGGCTACACCTTC. Translated, it gives CARVTYNYGYTF.

This chain uses TRBV7-2 with TRBJ2-1; TRBD2 agrees at 9 bases. V dropped 0 bases and J dropped 11; count of bases not matched to a gene: 14. The CDR3 covers 17 residues. Germline CDR1 and CDR2: SGHTA and FQGNSA. The CDR3, as DNA: TGTGCCAGCAGCTTAGCTAGGGGGCTAGCGGGGTCTAGACAGCAGTTCTTC. This sequence encodes CASSLARGLAGSRQQFF.

The J gene is TRBJ1-1, the V gene TRBV5-1; D is ambiguous. This CDR3 has 16 amino acids. Looked up from germline, CDR1 is SGHRS and CDR2 is YFSETQ. Trimming took off 0 bases at V and 1 base at J, with 13 bases between the two ends. The CDR3 spells CASSLEARSTNTEAFF. The CDR3 nucleotides read TGCGCCAGCAGCTTGGAGGCCAGGTCAACGAACACTGAAGCTTTCTTT.

This clonotype was detected a few times. The chain has TRBV28 and TRBJ1-1; D not certain. The CDR3 is 13 residues long. The V end was cut by 6 bases, the J end by 1 base, with 9 bases between. CDR1 and CDR2 from the germline V gene are MDHEN and SYDVKM. DNA of the CDR3: TGTGCCAGCAGAAACCTACCGAACACTGAAGCTTTCTTT. Encoded protein: CASRNLPNTEAFF.

This clonotype showed up just a few times. DNA for the CDR3: TGTGCGACAAGTGGAGGGTTGAATAATTCACCCCTCCACTTT. It yields the protein CATSGGLNNSPLHF. The rearrangement links TRBV9 to TRBJ1-6, with D uncertain. Germline V lookup: CDR1 SGDLS, CDR2 YYNGEE. The CDR3 consists of 14 residues.

Many counts were recorded for this clonotype. The chain uses TRBV4-1 and TRBJ2-1; tentative D call: TRBD2 (5 bases). The CDR3 consists of 18 residues. Trimming shortened V by 0 bases and J by 4 bases, and 19 bases separated the two germline ends. The germline gives CDR1 MGHRA, CDR2 YSYEKL. The CDR3 DNA is TGCGCCAGCAGCCAAGATGAGGGCACCGTGGGGTCTTACAATGAGCAGTTCTTC. Translating it yields CASSQDEGTVGSYNEQFF.

This rearrangement joins TRBV9 to TRBJ2-2; the match to TRBD1 covers 7 bases. The CDR3 consists of 16 residues. The V and J ends lost 4 bases and 5 bases, in that order; junction bases with no gene match: 11. Germline V gene sequence: CDR1 SGDLS, CDR2 YYNGEE. CDR3 in amino acids: CASSPRTGPRTGELFF. In DNA, the CDR3 is TGTGCCAGCAGCCCAAGGACAGGTCCTCGAACCGGGGAGCTGTTTTTT.

This clonotype occurred many times. V and J are TRBV10-3 and TRBJ2-7; TRBD1 agrees at 7 bases. CDR1 is ENHRY, CDR2 SYGVKD, per germline. V trimming: 0 bases; J trimming: 9 bases; junction bases outside the gene matches: 5. The CDR3 covers 13 residues. This chain's CDR3 is CAISESETGRQYV. DNA of the CDR3: TGTGCCATCAGTGAGTCGGAGACAGGGAGGCAGTACGTC.

V usage is TRBV6-1 and J usage is TRBJ2-7; perhaps TRBD1 as D (6 bases). V shed 8 bases and J shed 3 bases, with 17 bases lying between them. Germline V CDR1 and CDR2: MNHNS, SASEGT. This CDR3 has 14 amino acids. The CDR3 DNA reads TGTGCCAGCCTCCCTAGTGGGGGCCGCTACGAGCAGTACGTC. As protein: CASLPSGGRYEQYV.

CDR3 residues: CSARKRDGIYNEQFF. CDR3 bases: TGCAGTGCTAGGAAGCGAGATGGGATTTACAATGAGCAGTTCTTC. The chain is built from TRBV20-1 and TRBJ2-1, with D unclear. This CDR3 has 15 residues. Trimming removed 3 bases from V and 4 bases from J, with 16 bases in between. Germline V lookup: CDR1 DFQATT, CDR2 SNEGSKA (reference sequence).

This clonotype was observed a handful of times. This rearrangement joins TRBV20-1 to TRBJ2-5; 8 positions match TRBD2. The CDR3 length is 15 residues. Germline CDR1 reads DFQATT; CDR2 reads SNEGSKA (reference sequence). This CDR3 reads CRTYNPGGPGETQYF. In DNA, the CDR3 is TGCAGAACGTATAACCCGGGAGGGCCCGGGGAGACCCAGTACTTC.

This chain links TRBV6-1 with TRBJ2-2; 9 bases are a match to TRBD2. The CDR3 sequence is 15 residues long. CDR1 and CDR2 from the germline V gene are MNHNS and SASEGT. The J segment lost 6 bases and the V segment lost 7 bases, leaving 9 bases of the junction unmatched. The CDR3 nucleotides read TGTGCCAGCACCCCCGGGACTAGCTTAGCCGGGGAGCTGTTTTTT. It specifies CASTPGTSLAGELFF.

V usage is TRBV28 and J usage is TRBJ2-3; 12 bases line up with TRBD2. This CDR3 is built from 18 residues. Losses at the gene ends were 5 bases for V and 4 bases for J; bases not matched to a gene: 13. Germline CDR1 reads MDHEN; CDR2 reads SYDVKM. CDR3 nucleotides: TGTGCCAGCAGTCCTATACGACTAGCGGGAGCCCCCCCAGATACGCAGTATTTT. This encodes CASSPIRLAGAPPDTQYF.